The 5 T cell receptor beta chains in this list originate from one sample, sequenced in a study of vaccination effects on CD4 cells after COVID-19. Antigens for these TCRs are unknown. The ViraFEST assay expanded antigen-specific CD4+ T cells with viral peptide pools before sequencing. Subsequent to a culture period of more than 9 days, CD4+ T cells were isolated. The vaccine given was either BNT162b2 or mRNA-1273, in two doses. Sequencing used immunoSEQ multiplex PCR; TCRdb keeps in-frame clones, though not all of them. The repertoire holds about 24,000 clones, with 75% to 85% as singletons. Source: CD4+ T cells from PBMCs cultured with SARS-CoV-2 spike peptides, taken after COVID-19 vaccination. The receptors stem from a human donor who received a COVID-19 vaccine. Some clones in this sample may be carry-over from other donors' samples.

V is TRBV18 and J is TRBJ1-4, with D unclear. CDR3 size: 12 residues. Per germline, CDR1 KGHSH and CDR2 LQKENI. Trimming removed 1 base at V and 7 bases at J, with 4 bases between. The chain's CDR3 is CASSPRGEKLFF. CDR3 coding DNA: TGTGCCAGCTCACCACGCGGTGAAAAACTGTTTTTT.

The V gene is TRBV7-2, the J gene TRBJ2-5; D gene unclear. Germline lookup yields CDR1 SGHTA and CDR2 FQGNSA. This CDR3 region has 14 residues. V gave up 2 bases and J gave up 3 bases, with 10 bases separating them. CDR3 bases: TGTGCCAGCAGCTTAAGGTGGGCAGAAGAGACCCAGTACTTC. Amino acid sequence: CASSLRWAEETQYF.

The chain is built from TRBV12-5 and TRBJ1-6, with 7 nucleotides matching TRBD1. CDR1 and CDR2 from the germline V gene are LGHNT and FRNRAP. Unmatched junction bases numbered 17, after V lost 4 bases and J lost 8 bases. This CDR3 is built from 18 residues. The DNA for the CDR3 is TGTGCTAGTGGTTCCCCCGACAGGGAGGGGGGTTTCGATTCACCCCTCCACTTT. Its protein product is CASGSPDREGGFDSPLHF.

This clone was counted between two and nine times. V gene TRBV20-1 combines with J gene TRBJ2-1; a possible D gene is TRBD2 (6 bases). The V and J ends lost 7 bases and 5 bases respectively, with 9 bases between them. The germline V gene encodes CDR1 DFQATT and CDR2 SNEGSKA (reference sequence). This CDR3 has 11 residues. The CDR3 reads CSVDYNNEQFF. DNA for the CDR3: TGCAGTGTGGACTACAACAATGAGCAGTTCTTC.

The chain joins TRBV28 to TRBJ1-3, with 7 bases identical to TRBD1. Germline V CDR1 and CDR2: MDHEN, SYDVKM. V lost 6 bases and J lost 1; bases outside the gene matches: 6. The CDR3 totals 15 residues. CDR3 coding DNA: TGTGCCAGCAGCCTCAGGGGGAGTTCTGGAAACACCATATATTTT. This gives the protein CASSLRGSSGNTIYF.